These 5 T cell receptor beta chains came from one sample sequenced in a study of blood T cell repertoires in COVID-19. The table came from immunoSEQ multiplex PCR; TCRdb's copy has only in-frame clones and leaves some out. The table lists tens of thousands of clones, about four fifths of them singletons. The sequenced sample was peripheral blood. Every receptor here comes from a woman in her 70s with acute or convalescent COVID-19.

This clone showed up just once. DNA for the CDR3: TGTGCCAGTAGTATAAGAGCTCGGACAGGGGGCAACGAGCAGTACTTC. This translates into CASSIRARTGGNEQYF. The chain is built from TRBV19 and TRBJ2-7; 11 positions agree with TRBD1. Trimming at V came to 2 bases and at J to 5 bases, leaving 8 bases not matched to a gene. The CDR3 length is 16 residues. CDR1 LNHDA and CDR2 SQIVND come from the germline V gene (reference sequence).

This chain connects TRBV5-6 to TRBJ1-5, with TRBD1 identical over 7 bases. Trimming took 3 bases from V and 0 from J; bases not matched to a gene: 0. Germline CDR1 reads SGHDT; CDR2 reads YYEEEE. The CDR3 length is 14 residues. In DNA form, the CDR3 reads TGTGCCAGCAGCTACAGGGGTAGCAATCAGCCCCAGCATTTT. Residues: CASSYRGSNQPQHF.

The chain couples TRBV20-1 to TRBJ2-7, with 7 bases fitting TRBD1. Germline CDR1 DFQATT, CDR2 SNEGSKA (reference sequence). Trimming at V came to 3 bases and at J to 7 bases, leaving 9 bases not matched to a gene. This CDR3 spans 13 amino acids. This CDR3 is CSASGTAIWEQYF. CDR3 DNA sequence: TGCAGTGCTAGTGGGACAGCCATCTGGGAGCAGTACTTC.

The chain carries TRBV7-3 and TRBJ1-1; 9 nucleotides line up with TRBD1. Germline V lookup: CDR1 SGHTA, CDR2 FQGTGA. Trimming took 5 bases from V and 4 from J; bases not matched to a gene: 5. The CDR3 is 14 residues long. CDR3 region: CASSLTGGRTEAFF. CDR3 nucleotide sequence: TGTGCCAGCAGCCTCACAGGGGGCCGCACTGAAGCTTTCTTT. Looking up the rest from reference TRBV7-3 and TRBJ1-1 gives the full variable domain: GAGVSQTPSNKVTEKGKYVELRCDPISGHTALYWYRQSLGQGPEFLIYFQGTGAADDSGLPNDRFFAVRPEGSVSTLKIQRTERGDSAVYLCASSLTGGRTEAFFGQGTRLTVV.

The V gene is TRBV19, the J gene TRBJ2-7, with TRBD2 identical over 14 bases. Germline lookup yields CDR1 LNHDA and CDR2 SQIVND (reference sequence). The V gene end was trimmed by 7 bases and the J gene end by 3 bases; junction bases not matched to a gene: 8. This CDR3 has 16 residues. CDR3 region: CASNSGTSGSNYEQYF. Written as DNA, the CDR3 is TGTGCCAGTAATAGCGGGACTAGCGGGAGCAACTACGAGCAGTACTTC.